These 13 T cell receptor beta chains were sequenced from one sample in a study of PD-1 blockade in classical Hodgkin lymphoma. Sequencing was performed with immunoSEQ multiplex PCR; in TCRdb, only in-frame clones are kept and a portion is missing. Of tens of thousands of clones listed, 80% are singletons. This sample's time point: cycle 4 day 1 (C4D1), after around six weeks of nivolumab. Every patient had relapsed following autologous stem cell transplantation, and cohorts differed in brentuximab vedotin exposure. Sequencing was performed on peripheral blood mononuclear cells (PBMCs), taken before the fourth cycle of nivolumab. These receptors all stem from a human donor with classical Hodgkin lymphoma.

The chain joins TRBV5-4 to TRBJ2-3, with D possibly matching TRBD1 (6 bases). The length of the CDR3 is 14 residues. The ends were cut back, 3 bases at V and 4 bases at J, with 12 bases in the middle. Germline V gene data show CDR1 as SGHNT and CDR2 as YYREEE (reference sequence). CDR3 loop: CASSSAQGSDTQYF. CDR3 nucleotides: TGTGCCAGCAGCTCAGCACAGGGTTCAGATACGCAGTATTTT.

V gene TRBV27 combines with J gene TRBJ2-7, with 7 nucleotides matching TRBD2. The trim removed 7 bases at V and 0 bases at J, leaving 6 bases unmatched. The CDR3 is 14 amino acids. The germline gives CDR1 MNHEY, CDR2 SMNVEV (reference sequence). For the CDR3, the DNA is TGTGCCAGCACCTGGGCTAGCGGCTCCTACGAGCAGTACTTC. It yields the protein CASTWASGSYEQYF.

The gene calls are TRBV6-5 and TRBJ1-6; tentative D call: TRBD1 (5 bases). The germline CDR1 and CDR2 sequences are MNHEY and SVGAGI. V gave up 0 bases and J gave up 9 bases, with 9 bases separating them. This CDR3 has 14 amino acids. CDR3 amino acids: CASSYSGTLSPLHF. CDR3 coding DNA: TGTGCCAGCAGTTACTCCGGGACTCTTTCACCCCTCCACTTT.

The rearrangement links TRBV7-8 to TRBJ2-3; 10 bases match TRBD2. Germline values: CDR1 SGHVS, CDR2 FQNEAQ. Trimming took 5 bases from V and 1 from J; bases not matched to a gene: 6. The CDR3 is 16 amino acids. Written as DNA, the CDR3 is TGTGCCAGCAGCCCTTTAGCGGGGGGCGGCACAGATACGCAGTATTTT. This encodes CASSPLAGGGTDTQYF.

The genes are TRBV6-1 and TRBJ1-5, with 9 bases aligning to TRBD1. V lost 7 bases and J lost 7; bases outside the gene matches: 11. The CDR3 runs to 15 residues. Germline lookup yields CDR1 MNHNS and CDR2 SASEGT. CDR3 in amino acids: CASKKQGAEGQPQHF. In DNA, the CDR3 is TGTGCCAGCAAGAAACAGGGGGCAGAGGGGCAGCCCCAGCATTTT.

A few counts support this clone. The chain is built from TRBV4-1 and TRBJ2-5; the match to TRBD2 covers 12 bases. V dropped 5 bases and J dropped 5; count of bases not matched to a gene: 15. CDR1 MGHRA and CDR2 YSYEKL come from the germline V gene. CDR3 length equals 18 residues. As DNA, the CDR3 is TGCGCCAGCAGCGAAGCCCCTAGCGGGGGGGCCGAGCAGGAGACCCAGTACTTC. Its translation is CASSEAPSGGAEQETQYF.

As to this clone: The sample has other DNA sequences that encode this CDR3 too. The V gene is TRBV5-1, the J gene TRBJ2-5, with no clear D. The CDR3 has 14 amino acids. Germline values: CDR1 SGHRS, CDR2 YFSETQ. Trimming left V 4 bases short and J 1 base short, with 11 bases between. The CDR3 DNA follows: TGCGCCAGCAGCCCAGGTAGTACCCAAGAGACCCAGTACTTC. It yields the protein CASSPGSTQETQYF. Full variable domain (outside the CDR3, taken from reference TRBV5-1 and TRBJ2-5): KAGVTQTPRYLIKTRGQQVTLSCSPISGHRSVSWYQQTPGQGLQFLFEYFSETQRNKGNFPGRFSGRQFSNSRSEMNVSTLELGDSALYLCASSPGSTQETQYFGPGTRLLVL.

The chain has TRBV7-3 and TRBJ2-1; 7 bases are shared with TRBD2. This CDR3 has 14 residues. Germline CDR1 and CDR2: SGHTA and FQGTGA. Unmatched junction bases numbered 4, after V lost 2 bases and J lost 6 bases. Here the CDR3 reads CASSLAGASNEQFF. The CDR3 DNA sequence: TGTGCCAGCAGCTTAGCGGGAGCGAGCAATGAGCAGTTCTTC.

This clone appeared a single time. The rearrangement links TRBV19 to TRBJ1-3, with D possibly TRBD1 on 5 matching bases. The V and J ends lost 2 bases and 8 bases respectively, with 25 bases between them. This CDR3 region has 18 residues. Germline CDR1 and CDR2: LNHDA and SQIVND (reference sequence). For the CDR3, the DNA is TGTGCCAGTAGTATATCCCCTCGCCAGGGCCCGGTCTTGGACACCATATATTTT. Protein: CASSISPRQGPVLDTIYF.

The CDR3 sequence: CSARSTDTQYF. In DNA form, the CDR3 reads TGCAGTGCGCGCAGCACAGATACGCAGTATTTT. This chain joins TRBV20-1 and TRBJ2-3; D remains unclear. The CDR3 has 11 residues. V was clipped by 6 bases and J by 0 bases, with 4 bases between them. Germline lookup yields CDR1 DFQATT and CDR2 SNEGSKA (reference sequence).

The CDR3 DNA reads TGCGCCAGCAGCTTGTCTAGCGGGAGCTCCTACAATGAGCAGTTCTTC. It encodes CASSLSSGSSYNEQFF. The chain is built from TRBV5-1 and TRBJ2-1, with 10 bases that match TRBD2. Germline loops: CDR1 SGHRS, CDR2 YFSETQ. V trimming: 1 base; J trimming: 0 bases; junction bases outside the gene matches: 1. This CDR3 spans 16 amino acids.

This chain uses TRBV5-4 with TRBJ1-2; D may be TRBD1 (6 bases). The V end was cut by 1 base, the J end by 4 bases, with 14 bases between. From germline, CDR1 is SGHNT and CDR2 YYREEE (reference sequence). The CDR3 is 15 amino acids. For the CDR3, the DNA is TGTGCCAGCAGCTTGTATCAGGGGTTAGGCTATGGCTACACCTTC. Protein product: CASSLYQGLGYGYTF. Full variable domain (outside the CDR3, taken from reference TRBV5-4 and TRBJ1-2): ETGVTQSPTHLIKTRGQQVTLRCSSQSGHNTVSWYQQALGQGPQFIFQYYREEENGRGNFPPRFSGLQFPNYSSELNVNALELDDSALYLCASSLYQGLGYGYTFGSGTRLTVV.

The genes are TRBV6-5 and TRBJ1-2; the D is unclear. Germline CDR1 MNHEY, CDR2 SVGAGI. There are 13 residues in the CDR3. The V and J ends lost 2 bases and 5 bases respectively, with 9 bases between them. The CDR3 spells CASSYPSSYGYTF. The CDR3 nucleotides read TGTGCCAGCAGTTACCCCAGTAGTTATGGCTACACCTTC.